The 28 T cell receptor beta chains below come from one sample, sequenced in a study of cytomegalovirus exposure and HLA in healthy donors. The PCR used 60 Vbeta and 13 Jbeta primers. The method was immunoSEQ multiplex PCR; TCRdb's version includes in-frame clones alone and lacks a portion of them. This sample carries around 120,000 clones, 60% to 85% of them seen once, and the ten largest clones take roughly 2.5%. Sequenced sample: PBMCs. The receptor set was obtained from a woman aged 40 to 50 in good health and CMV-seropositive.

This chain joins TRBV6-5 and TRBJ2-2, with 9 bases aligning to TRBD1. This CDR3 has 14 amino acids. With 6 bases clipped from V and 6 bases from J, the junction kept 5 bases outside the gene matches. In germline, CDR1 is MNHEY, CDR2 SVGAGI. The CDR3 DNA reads TGTGCCAGCAGGATCCGGACAGGGGCCGGGGAGCTGTTTTTT. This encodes CASRIRTGAGELFF.

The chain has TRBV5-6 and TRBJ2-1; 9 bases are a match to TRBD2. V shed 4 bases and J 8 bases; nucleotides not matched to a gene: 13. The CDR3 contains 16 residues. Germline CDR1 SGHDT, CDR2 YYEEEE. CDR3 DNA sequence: TGTGCCAGCAGCAGAGGGCTGGCGGGAGGGCGCTATGAGCAGTTCTTC. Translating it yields CASSRGLAGGRYEQFF.

The CDR3 spells CASSLGGLAGGPSTGELFF. The DNA of the CDR3 is TGTGCCAGCAGCTTGGGTGGACTAGCGGGGGGCCCTTCCACCGGGGAGCTGTTTTTT. This chain links TRBV5-4 with TRBJ2-2, with TRBD2 matching over 14 bases. Germline V CDR1 and CDR2: SGHNT, YYREEE (reference sequence). Unmatched junction bases numbered 8, after V lost 0 bases and J lost 4 bases. The CDR3 sequence is 19 residues long. The complete variable domain, with remaining parts taken from reference TRBV5-4 and TRBJ2-2, reads ETGVTQSPTHLIKTRGQQVTLRCSSQSGHNTVSWYQQALGQGPQFIFQYYREEENGRGNFPPRFSGLQFPNYSSELNVNALELDDSALYLCASSLGGLAGGPSTGELFFGEGSRLTVL.

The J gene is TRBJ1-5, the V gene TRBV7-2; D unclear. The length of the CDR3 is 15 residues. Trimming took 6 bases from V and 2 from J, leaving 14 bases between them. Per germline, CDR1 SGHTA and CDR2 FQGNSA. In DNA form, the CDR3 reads TGTGCCAGCAGTGGAGGGATTCTGGGCAATCAGCCCCAGCATTTT. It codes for CASSGGILGNQPQHF.

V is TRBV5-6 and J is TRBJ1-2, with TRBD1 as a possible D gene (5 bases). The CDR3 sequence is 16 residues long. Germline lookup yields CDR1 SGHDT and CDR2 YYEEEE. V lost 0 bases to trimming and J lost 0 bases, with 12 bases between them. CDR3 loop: CASSLGQRQPNYGYTF. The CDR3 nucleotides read TGTGCCAGCAGCTTGGGACAGAGGCAGCCTAACTATGGCTACACCTTC.

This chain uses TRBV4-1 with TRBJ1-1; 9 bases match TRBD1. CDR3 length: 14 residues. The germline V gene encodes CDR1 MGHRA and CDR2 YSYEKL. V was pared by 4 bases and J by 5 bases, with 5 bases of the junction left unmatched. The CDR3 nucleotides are TGCGCCAGCAGCCGCGGGACAGGGTGGACTGAAGCTTTCTTT. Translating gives CASSRGTGWTEAFF.

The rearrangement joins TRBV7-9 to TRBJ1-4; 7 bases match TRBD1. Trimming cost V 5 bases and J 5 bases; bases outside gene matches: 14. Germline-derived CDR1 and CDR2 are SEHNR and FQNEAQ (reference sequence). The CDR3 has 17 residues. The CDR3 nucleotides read TGTGCCAGCAGCCTACCCGTTTCGGGACAGATGAATGAAAAACTGTTTTTT. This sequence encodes CASSLPVSGQMNEKLFF.

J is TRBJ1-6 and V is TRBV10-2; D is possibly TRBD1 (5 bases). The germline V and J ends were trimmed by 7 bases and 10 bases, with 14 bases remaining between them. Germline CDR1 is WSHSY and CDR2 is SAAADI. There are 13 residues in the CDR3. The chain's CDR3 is CASIDSARSPLHF. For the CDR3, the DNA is TGCGCCAGCATCGACAGCGCTAGGTCACCCCTCCACTTT.

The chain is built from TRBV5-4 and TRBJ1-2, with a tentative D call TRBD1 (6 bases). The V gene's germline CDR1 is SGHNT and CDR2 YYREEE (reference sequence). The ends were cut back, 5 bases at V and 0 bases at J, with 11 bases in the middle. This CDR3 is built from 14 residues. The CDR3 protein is CASRRTGSNYGYTF. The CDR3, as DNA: TGTGCCAGCAGACGAACAGGGTCTAACTATGGCTACACCTTC.

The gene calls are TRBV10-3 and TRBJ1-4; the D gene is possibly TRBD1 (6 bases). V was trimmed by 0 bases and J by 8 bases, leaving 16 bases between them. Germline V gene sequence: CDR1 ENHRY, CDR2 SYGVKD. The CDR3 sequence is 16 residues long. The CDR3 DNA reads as TGTGCCATCAGTGAGTCAGTCAGGGGCGCGAACGAAAAACTGTTTTTT. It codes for CAISESVRGANEKLFF.

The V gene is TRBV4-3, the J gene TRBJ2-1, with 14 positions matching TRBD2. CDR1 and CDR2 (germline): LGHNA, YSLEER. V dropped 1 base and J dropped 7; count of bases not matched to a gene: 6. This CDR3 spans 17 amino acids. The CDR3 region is CASSQGVRTSGRNEQFF. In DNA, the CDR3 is TGCGCCAGCAGCCAAGGAGTAAGGACTAGCGGGAGGAATGAGCAGTTCTTC.

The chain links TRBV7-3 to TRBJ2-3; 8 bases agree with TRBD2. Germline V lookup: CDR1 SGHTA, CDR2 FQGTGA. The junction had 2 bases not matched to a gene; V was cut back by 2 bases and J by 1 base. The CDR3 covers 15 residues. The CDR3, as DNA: TGTGCCAGCAGCTTAGAACTAGCGGGCACAGATACGCAGTATTTT. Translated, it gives CASSLELAGTDTQYF.

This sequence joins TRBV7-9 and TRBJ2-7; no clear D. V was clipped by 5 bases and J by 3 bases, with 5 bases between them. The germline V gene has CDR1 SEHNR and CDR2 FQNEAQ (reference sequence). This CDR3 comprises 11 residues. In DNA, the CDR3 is TGTGCCAGCAGCCCCAGCTACGAGCAGTACTTC. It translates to CASSPSYEQYF.

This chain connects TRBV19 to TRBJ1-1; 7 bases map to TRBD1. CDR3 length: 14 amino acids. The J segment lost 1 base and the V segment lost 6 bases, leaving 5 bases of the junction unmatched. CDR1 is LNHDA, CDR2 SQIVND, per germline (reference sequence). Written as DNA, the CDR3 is TGTGCCAGTAGCAAACAGGGGACGAACACTGAAGCTTTCTTT. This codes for CASSKQGTNTEAFF.

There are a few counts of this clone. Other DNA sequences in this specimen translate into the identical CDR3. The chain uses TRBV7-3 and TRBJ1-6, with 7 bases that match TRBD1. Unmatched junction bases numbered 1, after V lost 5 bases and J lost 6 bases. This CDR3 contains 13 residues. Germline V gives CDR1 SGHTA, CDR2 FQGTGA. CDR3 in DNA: TGTGCCAGCAGCCGGGACAGTAATTCACCCCTCCACTTT. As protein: CASSRDSNSPLHF.

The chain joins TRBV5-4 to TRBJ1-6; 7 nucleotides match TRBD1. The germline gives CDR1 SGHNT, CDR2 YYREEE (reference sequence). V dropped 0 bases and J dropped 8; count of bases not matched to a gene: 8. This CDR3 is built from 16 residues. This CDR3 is CASSLGQGRSDSPLHF. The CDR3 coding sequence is TGTGCCAGCAGCTTGGGACAGGGCAGGTCCGATTCACCCCTCCACTTT.

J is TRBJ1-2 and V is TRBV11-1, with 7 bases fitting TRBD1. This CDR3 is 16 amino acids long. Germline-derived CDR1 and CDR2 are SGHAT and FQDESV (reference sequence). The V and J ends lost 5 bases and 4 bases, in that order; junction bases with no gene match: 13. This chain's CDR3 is CASSPPGQISTYGYTF. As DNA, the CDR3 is TGTGCCAGCAGCCCTCCGGGACAGATCTCCACCTATGGCTACACCTTC.

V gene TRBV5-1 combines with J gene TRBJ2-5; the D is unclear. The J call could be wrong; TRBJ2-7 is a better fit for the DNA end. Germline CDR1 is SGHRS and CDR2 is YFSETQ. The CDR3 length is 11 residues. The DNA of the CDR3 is TGCGCCAGCAGCTCGTCCTACGAGCAGTACTTC. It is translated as CASSSSYEQYF.

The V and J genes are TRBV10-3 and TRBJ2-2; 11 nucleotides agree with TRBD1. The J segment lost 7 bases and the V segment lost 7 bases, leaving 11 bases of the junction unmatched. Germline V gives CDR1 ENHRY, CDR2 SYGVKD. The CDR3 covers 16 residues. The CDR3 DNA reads TGTGCCATCACCGAGAGGGGACAGGGGGACGGCGGGGAGCTGTTTTTT. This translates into CAITERGQGDGGELFF.

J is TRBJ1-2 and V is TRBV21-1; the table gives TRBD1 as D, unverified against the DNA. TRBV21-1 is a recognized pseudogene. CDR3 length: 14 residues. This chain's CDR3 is CASSKATRSYGYTF. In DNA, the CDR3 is TGTGCCAGCAGCAAAGCGACACGGTCCTATGGCTACACCTTC.

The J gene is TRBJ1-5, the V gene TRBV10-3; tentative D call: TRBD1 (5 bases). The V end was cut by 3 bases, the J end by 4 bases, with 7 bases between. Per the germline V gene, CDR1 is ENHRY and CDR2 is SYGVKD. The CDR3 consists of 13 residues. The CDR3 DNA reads TGTGCCATCAGTGAAGGGACTAATCAGCCCCAGCATTTT. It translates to CAISEGTNQPQHF.

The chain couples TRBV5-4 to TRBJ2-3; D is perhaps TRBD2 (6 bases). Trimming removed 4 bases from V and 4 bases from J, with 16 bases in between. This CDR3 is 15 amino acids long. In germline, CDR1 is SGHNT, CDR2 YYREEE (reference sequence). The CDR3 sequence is CASSPGVQPADTQYF. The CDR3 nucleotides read TGTGCCAGCAGCCCGGGGGTTCAGCCGGCAGATACGCAGTATTTT.

In DNA, the CDR3 is TGTGCCAGCAGTTCCGACAGGGCGGAGACCCAGTACTTC. Translating gives CASSSDRAETQYF. This sequence joins TRBV6-5 and TRBJ2-5; the match to TRBD1 covers 7 bases. Germline V gene lookup returns CDR1 MNHEY and CDR2 SVGAGI. V lost 4 bases to trimming and J lost 5 bases; unmatched junction nucleotides: 4. The CDR3 has 13 amino acids.

CDR3 bases: TGTGCCAGCAGTTATTCCCCCTTGCGAGATACGCAGTATTTT. Translation gives CASSYSPLRDTQYF. This chain joins TRBV6-1 and TRBJ2-3, with D unresolved. The V gene's germline CDR1 is MNHNS and CDR2 SASEGT. CDR3 length: 14 residues. The V end lost 5 bases, the J end lost 5 bases, and 14 bases lay between the germline ends.

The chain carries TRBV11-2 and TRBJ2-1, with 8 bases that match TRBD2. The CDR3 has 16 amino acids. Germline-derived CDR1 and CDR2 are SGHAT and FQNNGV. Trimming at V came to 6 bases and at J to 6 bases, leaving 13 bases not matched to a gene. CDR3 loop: CASRDNPGGSGNEQFF. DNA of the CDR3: TGTGCCAGCAGAGACAACCCGGGGGGGTCGGGCAATGAGCAGTTCTTC.

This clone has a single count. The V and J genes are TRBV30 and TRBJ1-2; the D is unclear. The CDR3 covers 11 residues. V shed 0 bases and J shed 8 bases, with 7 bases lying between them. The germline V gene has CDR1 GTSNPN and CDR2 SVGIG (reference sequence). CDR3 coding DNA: TGTGCCTGGAGTGTAGCACTCGGCTACACCTTC. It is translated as CAWSVALGYTF.

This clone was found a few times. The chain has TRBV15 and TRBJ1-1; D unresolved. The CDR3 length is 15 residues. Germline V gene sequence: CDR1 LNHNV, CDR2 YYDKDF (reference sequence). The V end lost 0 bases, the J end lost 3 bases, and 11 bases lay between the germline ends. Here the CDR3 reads CATSRDGQAYTEAFF. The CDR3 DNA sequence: TGTGCCACCAGCAGAGATGGCCAGGCCTACACTGAAGCTTTCTTT.

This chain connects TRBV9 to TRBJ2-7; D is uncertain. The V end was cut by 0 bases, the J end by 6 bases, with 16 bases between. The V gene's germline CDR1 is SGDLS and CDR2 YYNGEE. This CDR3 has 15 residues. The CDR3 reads CASSVGERLRGEQYF. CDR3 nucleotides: TGTGCCAGCAGCGTAGGAGAGAGGCTAAGAGGCGAGCAGTACTTC.